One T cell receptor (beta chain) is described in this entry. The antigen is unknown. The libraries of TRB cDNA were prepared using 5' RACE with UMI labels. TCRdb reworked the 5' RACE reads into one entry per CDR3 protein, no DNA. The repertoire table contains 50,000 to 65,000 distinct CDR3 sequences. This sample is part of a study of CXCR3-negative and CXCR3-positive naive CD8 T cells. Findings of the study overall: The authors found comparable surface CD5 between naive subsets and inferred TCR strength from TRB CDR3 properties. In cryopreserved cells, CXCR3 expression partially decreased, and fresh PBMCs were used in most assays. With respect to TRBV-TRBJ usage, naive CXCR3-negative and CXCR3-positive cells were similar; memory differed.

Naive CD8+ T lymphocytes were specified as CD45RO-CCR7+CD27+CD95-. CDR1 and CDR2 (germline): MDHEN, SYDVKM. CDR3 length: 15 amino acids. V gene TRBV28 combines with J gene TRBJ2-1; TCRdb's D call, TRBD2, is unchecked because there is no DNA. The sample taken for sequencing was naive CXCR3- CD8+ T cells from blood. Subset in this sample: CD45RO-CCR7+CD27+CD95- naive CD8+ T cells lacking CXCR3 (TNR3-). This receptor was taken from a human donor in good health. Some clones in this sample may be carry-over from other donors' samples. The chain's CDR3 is CASSFWAEGNNEQFF.